The present TCR beta chain was sequenced within a study of control samples from healthy donors and cancer patients. V shed 3 bases, J shed 0 bases, and the junction held 9 bases outside the gene matches. CDR1 and CDR2 (germline): LNHDA, SQIVND (reference sequence). This CDR3 has 18 residues. Method: immunoSEQ multiplex PCR; TCRdb's copy keeps in-frame clones and lacks some. Of around 80,000 clones listed, around 91% are singletons. The sequence was collected from a man in his fifties or sixties in good health. The V call is TRBV19, the J call TRBJ2-4; 9 nucleotides line up with TRBD2. Specimen: blood. CDR3 loop: CASSMSSGAQTAKNIQYF. Written as DNA, the CDR3 is TGTGCCAGTAGTATGTCTAGCGGGGCACAAACAGCCAAAAACATTCAGTACTTC.